This T cell receptor (beta chain) was found in a study of blood T cell repertoires in COVID-19 (dated by TCRdb to about 2020). Concerning the study at large: Collaborator samples came from the United States, Italy and Spain and covered acute and convalescent phases of COVID-19. The dataset comprised deeply sampled blood TCRbeta repertoires from subjects exposed to, actively infected with, or recovered from COVID-19. The material from the prospective study consisted of cDNA or gDNA derived from T cells, B-cell-depleted T cells, or PBMCs. Where available, HLA class I and class II types were obtained from metadata supplied by the sample provider rather than from assay-based typing. Sample metadata almost always included a de-identified subject ID, COVID-19 status, age in years and sex. The samples were drawn from two sources: the first 160 participants of the ongoing ImmuneRACE study, and about 1,300 subjects contributed by 6 global collaborators. The repertoires were released in a freely available public database intended as a resource for research on the immune response to SARS-CoV-2. What the study reported, not specific to this receptor: The quantity of clinical and demographic metadata differed by source and by participant and was supplied without curation.

As to this clone: Its antigen is currently not known. One base away there is no much larger clone; base qualities are not given.

At one collaborating source in Seattle, patients were enrolled during active infection and were followed longitudinally through the course of disease. The collaborating institutions used their own protocols to collect whole blood in K2EDTA tubes. Collaborator samples were shipped for TCRbeta analysis as frozen whole blood, isolated PBMCs, or DNA extracted from either sample type. The immunoSEQ Assay, a bias-controlled multiplex PCR, was used to amplify TCRbeta CDR3 regions from genomic DNA. In the original analysis: The number of nucleated cells in each sample was estimated from the amplification of reference gene primers within the assay. Sequence reads were collapsed and filtered to measure the absolute abundance of every unique TCRbeta CDR3 rearrangement. Productive Simpson clonality was computed per sample as the square root of Simpson's diversity index over productive rearrangements. Sourced from immuneACCESS, this table was stored by TCRdb with only in-frame sequences that have V and J called. A share of the clones is absent; for the studies checked, an unresolved V gene accounts for under half, and the remainder has no known explanation. V, J and clone size reflect that table, while D and trimming were determined from the DNA. The sample data list some 100,000 clones, and over 65% of these were observed just once. Under 5% of the sample rests with the top ten.

Inclusive of the bounding cysteine and phenylalanine, the CDR3 is 14 residues long. Only the CDR3 portion is preserved as DNA: 42 bases, with reading frame beginning at the first base. V is cut back by 6 bases and J by 4 bases, with 8 bases in the junction unmatched. The germline V gene provides CDR1 MNHEY and CDR2 SVGAGI. The specimen sequenced was peripheral blood. This receptor was taken from a man in his sixties or seventies with COVID-19, enrolled during active disease. The rearrangement combines TRBV6-5 with TRBJ2-7; TRBD1 lines up with 8 middle nucleotides. CDR3 protein: CASSRPDRVYEQYF. Here is the DNA: TGTGCCAGCAGCCGCCCGGACAGGGTTTACGAGCAGTACTTC.